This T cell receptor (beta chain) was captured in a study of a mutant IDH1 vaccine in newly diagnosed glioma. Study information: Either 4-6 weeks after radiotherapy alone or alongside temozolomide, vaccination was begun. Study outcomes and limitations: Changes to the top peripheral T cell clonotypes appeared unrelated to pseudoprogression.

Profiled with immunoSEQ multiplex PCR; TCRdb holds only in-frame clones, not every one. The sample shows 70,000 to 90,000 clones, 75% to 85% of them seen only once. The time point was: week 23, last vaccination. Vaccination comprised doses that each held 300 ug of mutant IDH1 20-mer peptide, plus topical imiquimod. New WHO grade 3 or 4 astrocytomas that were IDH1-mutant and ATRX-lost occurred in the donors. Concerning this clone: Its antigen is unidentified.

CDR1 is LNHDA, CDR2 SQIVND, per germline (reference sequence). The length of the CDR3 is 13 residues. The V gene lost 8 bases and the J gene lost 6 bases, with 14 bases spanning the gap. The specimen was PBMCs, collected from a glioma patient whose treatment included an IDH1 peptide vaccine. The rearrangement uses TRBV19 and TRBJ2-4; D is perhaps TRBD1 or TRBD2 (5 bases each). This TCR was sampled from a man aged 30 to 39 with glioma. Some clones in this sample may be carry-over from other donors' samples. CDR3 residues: CASGLGTINIQYF. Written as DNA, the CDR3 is TGTGCCAGTGGACTCGGGACCATAAACATTCAGTACTTC. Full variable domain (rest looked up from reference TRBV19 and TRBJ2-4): DGGITQSPKYLFRKEGQNVTLSCEQNLNHDAMYWYRQDPGQGLRLIYYSQIVNDFQKGDIAEGYSVSREKKESFPLTVTSAQKNPTAFYLCASGLGTINIQYFGAGTRLSVL.